Listed below are T cell receptor beta chains from one sample, sequenced in a study of OX40 agonist ivuxolimab in advanced cancers. TCRdb's copy holds only in-frame clones and misses some; the assay was immunoSEQ multiplex PCR. The sample lists approximately 100,000 clones, around 85% seen once, with 3.8% in the top ten. The sequencing here drew on CD4+ or CD8+ T cells sorted from blood, taken in a trial of the OX40 agonist ivuxolimab. The receptors derive from an adult with an advanced solid tumor such as melanoma, head and neck, liver or kidney cancer. Each CDR3 is given with its conserved first and last residue. A D gene is named only where the DNA matches it firmly. Clone size is stated in some rows and not others, as once, few, many or a class when expanded.

j_gene: TRBJ2-1; v_gene: TRBV4-1; abundance: NA; d_gene: NA; CDR3aa: CASSQDHMGGNEQFF; CDR3nt: TGCGCCAGCAGCCAAGATCATATGGGTGGGAATGAGCAGTTCTTC
j_gene: TRBJ1-1; v_gene: TRBV5-4; abundance: NA; d_gene: NA; CDR3aa: CASSPGTTNTEAFF; CDR3nt: TGTGCCAGCAGTCCCGGGACAACGAACACTGAAGCTTTCTTT
j_gene: TRBJ1-4; v_gene: TRBV19; abundance: once; d_gene: NA; CDR3aa: CASSISDSHEKLFF; CDR3nt: TGTGCCAGTAGTATCTCGGACAGCCATGAAAAACTGTTTTTT
j_gene: TRBJ2-1; v_gene: TRBV30; abundance: NA; d_gene: TRBD1; CDR3aa: CAWSRGGRGDNEQFF; CDR3nt: TGTGCCTGGAGTCGAGGGGGCCGGGGAGACAATGAGCAGTTCTTC
j_gene: TRBJ1-1; v_gene: TRBV6-5; abundance: NA; d_gene: TRBD1; CDR3aa: CASSYQGGAREAFF; CDR3nt: TGTGCCAGCAGTTACCAGGGGGGCGCACGGGAAGCTTTCTTT
j_gene: TRBJ2-7; v_gene: TRBV2; abundance: NA; d_gene: TRBD2; CDR3aa: CASSEAGGLAGAEQYF; CDR3nt: TGTGCCAGCAGTGAAGCGGGGGGACTAGCGGGAGCCGAGCAGTACTTC
j_gene: TRBJ2-1; v_gene: TRBV11-2; abundance: NA; d_gene: TRBD2; CDR3aa: CASSLETWVGGEGNEQFF; CDR3nt: TGTGCCAGCAGCTTAGAAACCTGGGTAGGAGGGGAGGGCAATGAGCAGTTCTTC
j_gene: TRBJ2-7; v_gene: TRBV4-1; abundance: NA; d_gene: TRBD1; CDR3aa: CASSQQTGGRSYEQYF; CDR3nt: TGCGCCAGCAGCCAACAGACAGGGGGCAGATCCTACGAGCAGTACTTC
j_gene: TRBJ1-3; v_gene: TRBV19; abundance: NA; d_gene: TRBD1; CDR3aa: CASKGQGITPGNTIYF; CDR3nt: TGTGCCAGTAAGGGACAGGGGATTACTCCTGGAAACACCATATATTTT
j_gene: TRBJ2-7; v_gene: TRBV9; abundance: NA; d_gene: NA; CDR3aa: CASSVGTNYEQYF; CDR3nt: TGTGCCAGCAGCGTAGGGACAAACTACGAGCAGTACTTC
j_gene: TRBJ1-4; v_gene: TRBV5-1; abundance: NA; d_gene: NA; CDR3aa: CASSLGERTNEKLFF; CDR3nt: TGCGCCAGCAGCTTGGGGGAGAGGACTAATGAAAAACTGTTTTTT
j_gene: TRBJ2-7; v_gene: TRBV11-3; abundance: NA; d_gene: NA; CDR3aa: CASSLDQGVSEQYF; CDR3nt: TGTGCCAGCAGCTTAGACCAAGGGGTTAGCGAGCAGTACTTC
j_gene: TRBJ1-3; v_gene: TRBV6-5; abundance: NA; d_gene: NA; CDR3aa: CASSYSQTSGNTIYF; CDR3nt: TGTGCCAGCAGTTACTCACAGACCTCTGGAAACACCATATATTTT
j_gene: TRBJ2-2; v_gene: TRBV9; abundance: NA; d_gene: TRBD1; CDR3aa: CASSVEGTAAWGGELFF; CDR3nt: TGTGCCAGCAGCGTAGAAGGGACAGCAGCCTGGGGCGGGGAGCTGTTTTTT
j_gene: TRBJ1-2; v_gene: TRBV28; abundance: NA; d_gene: TRBD1; CDR3aa: CASTMTGAADYGYTF; CDR3nt: TGTGCCAGCACCATGACAGGGGCAGCTGACTATGGCTACACCTTC
j_gene: TRBJ2-1; v_gene: TRBV10-3; abundance: NA; d_gene: NA; CDR3aa: CASRGGAPNEQFF; CDR3nt: TGTGCCTCCCGGGGTGGGGCCCCCAATGAGCAGTTCTTC
j_gene: TRBJ2-2; v_gene: TRBV4-1; abundance: NA; d_gene: NA; CDR3aa: CASSQVAALLTGELFF; CDR3nt: TGCGCCAGCAGCCAAGTTGCGGCCCTCCTTACCGGGGAGCTGTTTTTT
j_gene: TRBJ2-3; v_gene: TRBV27; abundance: NA; d_gene: NA; CDR3aa: CASSSSYYRLGNTQYF; CDR3nt: TGTGCCAGCAGTTCGAGTTATTACAGGCTTGGAAATACGCAGTATTTT
j_gene: TRBJ1-4; v_gene: TRBV18; abundance: NA; d_gene: NA; CDR3aa: CASSPESEKLFF; CDR3nt: TGTGCCAGCTCACCAGAGTCGGAAAAACTGTTTTTT
j_gene: TRBJ2-1; v_gene: TRBV21-1; abundance: NA; d_gene: NA; CDR3aa: CASSFGGRLHNEQFF; CDR3nt: TGTGCCAGCAGCTTCGGGGGGAGGCTACACAATGAGCAGTTCTTC
j_gene: TRBJ1-1; v_gene: TRBV5-8; abundance: NA; d_gene: NA; CDR3aa: CASASLTGSDTEAFF; CDR3nt: TGTGCCAGCGCCTCGTTGACGGGGAGCGACACTGAAGCTTTCTTT
j_gene: TRBJ2-7; v_gene: TRBV2; abundance: NA; d_gene: TRBD2; CDR3aa: CAKRLAGFYEQYF; CDR3nt: TGTGCCAAGCGACTAGCGGGATTTTACGAGCAGTACTTC
j_gene: TRBJ2-1; v_gene: TRBV11-3; abundance: few; d_gene: NA; CDR3aa: CASSSGPSSGNEQFF; CDR3nt: TGTGCCAGCAGCTCGGGGCCTAGCTCAGGGAATGAGCAGTTCTTC
j_gene: TRBJ1-1; v_gene: TRBV6-5; abundance: NA; d_gene: NA; CDR3aa: CASNKGGGGPEAFF; CDR3nt: TGTGCCAGCAACAAAGGTGGTGGGGGGCCTGAAGCTTTCTTT
j_gene: TRBJ2-7; v_gene: TRBV4-1; abundance: NA; d_gene: TRBD1; CDR3aa: CASSQDVGTGAYEQYF; CDR3nt: TGCGCCAGCAGCCAAGACGTCGGGACAGGGGCGTACGAGCAGTACTTC
j_gene: TRBJ2-7; v_gene: TRBV10-3; abundance: NA; d_gene: NA; CDR3aa: CALSRLVGNTYEQYF; CDR3nt: TGTGCCCTTTCCCGACTAGTGGGCAATACCTACGAGCAGTACTTC
j_gene: TRBJ2-7; v_gene: TRBV14; abundance: NA; d_gene: NA; CDR3aa: CASSQDGYRFYEQYF; CDR3nt: TGTGCCAGCAGCCAAGATGGGTACAGATTTTACGAGCAGTACTTC
j_gene: TRBJ2-7; v_gene: TRBV7-8; abundance: few; d_gene: NA; CDR3aa: CASSLRSTYEQYF; CDR3nt: TGTGCCAGCAGCTTAAGAAGCACTTACGAGCAGTACTTC
j_gene: TRBJ2-7; v_gene: TRBV4-3; abundance: NA; d_gene: NA; CDR3aa: CASSQETGLESYEQYF; CDR3nt: TGCGCCAGCAGCCAAGAAACAGGGTTGGAATCCTACGAGCAGTACTTC
j_gene: TRBJ2-5; v_gene: TRBV6-5; abundance: NA; d_gene: NA; CDR3aa: CASSYSNGHQETQYF; CDR3nt: TGTGCCAGCAGTTACTCGAACGGCCACCAAGAGACCCAGTACTTC
j_gene: TRBJ2-5; v_gene: TRBV2; abundance: NA; d_gene: NA; CDR3aa: CASSRTEGEETQYF; CDR3nt: TGTGCCAGCAGCCGAACAGAAGGGGAAGAGACCCAGTACTTC
j_gene: TRBJ2-3; v_gene: TRBV7-6; abundance: NA; d_gene: NA; CDR3aa: CASSSNAGADTQYF; CDR3nt: TGTGCCAGCAGCTCCAACGCCGGGGCAGATACGCAGTATTTT
j_gene: TRBJ1-1; v_gene: TRBV5-1; abundance: few; d_gene: NA; CDR3aa: CASSLNLNTEAFF; CDR3nt: TGCGCCAGCAGCTTGAACCTTAACACTGAAGCTTTCTTT
j_gene: TRBJ2-5; v_gene: TRBV4-1; abundance: NA; d_gene: TRBD1; CDR3aa: CASSPHRGQMETQYF; CDR3nt: TGCGCCAGCAGTCCGCACAGGGGGCAGATGGAGACCCAGTACTTC
j_gene: TRBJ2-5; v_gene: TRBV7-2; abundance: NA; d_gene: TRBD1; CDR3aa: CASSRDRRQTQYF; CDR3nt: TGTGCCAGCAGCCGGGACAGGAGGCAGACCCAGTACTTC
j_gene: TRBJ2-1; v_gene: TRBV19; abundance: NA; d_gene: TRBD2; CDR3aa: CASTGGSWYNEQFF; CDR3nt: TGTGCCAGTACTGGCGGGAGTTGGTACAATGAGCAGTTCTTC
j_gene: TRBJ2-7; v_gene: TRBV6-1; abundance: NA; d_gene: NA; CDR3aa: CASSEDPVGAGALGEQYF; CDR3nt: TGTGCCAGCAGTGAAGACCCGGTGGGGGCGGGAGCCCTCGGCGAGCAGTACTTC
j_gene: TRBJ1-3; v_gene: TRBV6-5; abundance: once; d_gene: NA; CDR3aa: CASSPWGFSGNTIYF; CDR3nt: TGTGCCAGCAGTCCCTGGGGCTTTTCTGGAAACACCATATATTTT
j_gene: TRBJ1-5; v_gene: TRBV5-8; abundance: once; d_gene: TRBD1; CDR3aa: CASSWTGIINQPQHF; CDR3nt: TGTGCCAGCAGCTGGACAGGGATTATCAATCAGCCCCAGCATTTT